This TCR beta chain was retrieved from a study of post-analysis software for immune sequencing data. cDNA libraries for TCR beta contained unique molecular identifiers. TCRdb reprocessed the PCR reads with MiXCR, giving one entry per CDR3 protein. The sample lists about 770,000 distinct CDR3 sequences, about 43% seen once, with approximately 5% in the top ten. This TCR came from a girl aged 10 to 17 with multiple sclerosis. Specimen: blood.

In nucleotides, the CDR3 is TGTGCCAGCAGCTTACGGGGGGTTTCTGAAGCTTTCTTT. As protein: CASSLRGVSEAFF. The chain links TRBV13 to TRBJ1-1, with a possible D match to TRBD1 (5 bases). There are 13 residues in the CDR3. Germline values: CDR1 PRHDT, CDR2 FYEKMQ (reference sequence). Trimming removed 2 bases at V and 6 bases at J, with 10 bases between.